In this sample, the clone carrying this TCR beta chain turned up many times. The antigen is not known. The size of this beta chain means little, since it is a stray read in a library made for alpha chains. The data stem from a study of spatial heterogeneity in lung cancer. About the study: Beta-chain sequences consistently outnumbered alpha-chain sequences in detection. Study-wide findings and caveats: Mutation counts in tumors were tracked by counts of expanded intratumoral alpha and beta TCRs.

A unique molecular identifier was attached to every TCR cDNA molecule. TCRdb re-analysed the 5' RACE reads in MiXCR, keeping a single row per CDR3 protein. The sample consists of around 9,800 distinct CDR3 sequences, 6% to 8% of them appearing once. Per germline, CDR1 SGHTA and CDR2 FQGNSA. The CDR3 has 16 residues. V shed 2 bases and J shed 1 base, with 14 bases lying between them. Time point given: sample taken at primary tumor resection. The donor population consisted of 72 patients with untreated, early-stage non-small cell lung cancer. The V gene is TRBV7-2, the J gene TRBJ2-5, with TRBD2 as a possible D gene (5 bases). This clonotype was sampled from a female donor with early-stage non-small cell lung cancer. This specimen was lung tumor tissue, taken at surgery. The CDR3 region is CASSLSGMAGQETQYF. Here the CDR3 DNA reads TGTGCCAGCAGCTTATCGGGAATGGCGGGCCAAGAGACCCAGTACTTC.